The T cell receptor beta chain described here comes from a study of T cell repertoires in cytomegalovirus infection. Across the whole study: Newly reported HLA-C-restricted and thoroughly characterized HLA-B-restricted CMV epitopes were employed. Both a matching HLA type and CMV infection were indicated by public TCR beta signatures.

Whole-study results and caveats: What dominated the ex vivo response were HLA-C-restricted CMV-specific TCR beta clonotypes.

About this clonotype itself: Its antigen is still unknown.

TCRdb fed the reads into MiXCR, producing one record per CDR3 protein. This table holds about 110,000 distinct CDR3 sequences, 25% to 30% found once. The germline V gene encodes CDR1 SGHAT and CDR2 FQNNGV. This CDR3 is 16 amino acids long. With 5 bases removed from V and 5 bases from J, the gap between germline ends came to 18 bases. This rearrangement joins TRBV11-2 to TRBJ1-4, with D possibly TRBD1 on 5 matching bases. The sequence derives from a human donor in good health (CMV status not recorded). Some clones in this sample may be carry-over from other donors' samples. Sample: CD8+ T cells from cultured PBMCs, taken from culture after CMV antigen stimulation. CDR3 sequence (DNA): TGTGCCAGCAGCAATAGGGCCGGGGGACTCAATGAAAAACTGTTTTTT. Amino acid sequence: CASSNRAGGLNEKLFF.